This T cell receptor beta chain was observed in a study of graft-versus-host responses after intestinal transplantation (dated by TCRdb to the early 2020s). For context, the study as a whole: Recipients received multivisceral, liver-intestinal, or isolated intestinal transplants. Anti-thymocyte globulin induction was given to all recipients, followed by maintenance tacrolimus and steroids for around three years. The cohort enrolled around 25 intestinal transplant recipients including one retransplant, and a few patients lacking pretransplant specimens were excluded. A peak of at least 4% donor T cells among recipient peripheral blood mononuclear cells was the definition used for donor T cell macrochimerism. To identify alloreactive clones, pre-transplant mixed lymphocyte reaction products were sequenced and then compared with unstimulated pre-transplant donor and recipient T cells. Rather than going through the commercial service, samples from a few later patients were sequenced in-house on an Illumina MiSeq and processed with MiXCR. Bulk TCR-beta CDR3 sequencing was used to track graft-versus-host and host-versus-graft alloreactive T cell clones in the graft, circulation and bone marrow after intestinal transplantation.

Library preparation employed the immunoSEQ multiplex PCR assay. For most patients, genomic DNA was isolated with the Qiagen DNeasy Blood and Tissue Kit and shipped frozen to Adaptive Biotechnologies for TCR sequencing. For most patients, high-throughput TCR-beta CDR3 sequencing of genomic DNA was performed by Adaptive Biotechnologies. The authors processed their data as follows. TCR sequencing data for over 15 patients were retrieved from Adaptive's ImmunoSEQ software; three other patients were processed with MiXCR and VDJtools. To correct CD4 versus CD8 sorting errors, any sequence found in both subsets at a frequency ratio below 5:1 was removed. CDR3 nucleotide sequences shared by donor and recipient were removed because the origin of these sequences could not be assigned. To be classed as alloreactive, a clone needed at least 2-fold expansion over unstimulated cells and a minimum CFSE-low frequency of 0.002% (template counts) or 0.001% (read counts). Clones were considered mappable if detected in sequenced pre-transplant spleen, lymph node, or MLR CFSE-low populations of the donor or recipient. The cumulative frequency of alloreactive clones was calculated as a percentage of all sequences, weighted by copy number. The table comes from immuneACCESS by way of TCRdb, which keeps in-frame sequences with V and J called. Part of the clones is missing from these tables; in studies checked, under half for an unresolved V gene and the rest for unknown reasons. Clone size and the V and J calls come from that table; the DNA yielded D and trimming. Across this sample there are some 92,000 clones, with about nine tenths seen only once. Clones ranked in the top ten supply about 0.3% of the sample.

Remarks on this clone: Its antigen has not been determined. The record has no base qualities; no much larger clone is one base away.

General study outcomes and caveats: GvH clones were detected in recipient bone marrow, and some appeared earlier in ileal mucosa or blood, consistent with an intestinal mucosal origin. High GvH to HvG T cell clonal ratios were observed in the allografts of patients with donor T cell macrochimerism. Early after transplant, peak levels of circulating GvH clones were found to be associated with declines in HvG clones. Conclusions were limited by the relatively low number and heterogeneity of intestinal transplant patients.

For CDR1 and CDR2, the germline V gene (reference sequence) lists LNHDA and SQIVND. The CDR3, cysteine through phenylalanine, is 13 amino acids long. The retained sequence is limited to the CDR3, 39 bases, with the frame set at the first base. Unmatched junction bases come to 3, with V trimmed by 5 bases and J by 6 bases. In light of the paper, this sample's time point label describes: cells obtained before transplantation from donor or recipient. CD3+CD4+ and CD3+CD8+ populations were FACS-sorted from unstimulated pre-transplant donor and recipient cells taken from spleen or lymph nodes. The chain links TRBV19 with TRBJ2-1, with 8 middle bases fitting TRBD2. This clonotype originated in a human donor who received an intestinal transplant. The sequencing here drew on unstimulated CD4+ T cells sorted from spleen or lymph node cells, taken before intestinal transplant. The bases read TGTGCCAGTAGTGGGACTAGTTCCAATGAGCAGTTCTTC. The encoded protein is CASSGTSSNEQFF.